This note documents a single TCR beta chain sequence. Germline V gene lookup returns CDR1 SGHTA and CDR2 FQGTGA. The CDR3 contains 16 residues. Trimming removed 5 bases from V and 0 bases from J, with 16 bases in between. The entry originates in a study of PD-L1 blockade in urothelial cancer. TCRdb keeps only in-frame clones here, not all; method: immunoSEQ multiplex PCR. The repertoire holds 85,000 to 100,000 clones, with around 87% as singletons. Noted time point: pretreatment peripheral blood. The source of this sequence is a man aged 55 to 70 with urothelial cancer. The V call is TRBV7-3, the J call TRBJ1-2, with D uncertain. The sample was PBMCs, taken around atezolizumab (anti-PD-L1) treatment. The CDR3, as DNA: TGTGCCAGCAGCCCTCGAGCAGCCCTAGCTAACTATGGCTACACCTTC. Its translation: CASSPRAALANYGYTF.